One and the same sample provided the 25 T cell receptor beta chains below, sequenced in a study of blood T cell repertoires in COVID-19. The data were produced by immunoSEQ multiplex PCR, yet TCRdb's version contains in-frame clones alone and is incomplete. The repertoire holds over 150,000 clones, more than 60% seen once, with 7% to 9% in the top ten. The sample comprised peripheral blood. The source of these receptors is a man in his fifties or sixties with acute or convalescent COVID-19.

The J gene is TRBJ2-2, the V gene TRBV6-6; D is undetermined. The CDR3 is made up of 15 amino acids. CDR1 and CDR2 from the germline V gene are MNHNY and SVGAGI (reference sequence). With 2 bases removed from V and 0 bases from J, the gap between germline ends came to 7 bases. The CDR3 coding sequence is TGTGCCAGCAGTTACGTCGGTCCGAACACCGGGGAGCTGTTTTTT. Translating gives CASSYVGPNTGELFF.

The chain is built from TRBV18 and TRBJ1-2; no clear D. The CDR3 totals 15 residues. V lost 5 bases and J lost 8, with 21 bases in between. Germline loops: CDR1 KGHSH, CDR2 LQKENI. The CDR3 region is CASSSVDMGRGGYTF. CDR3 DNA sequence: TGTGCCAGCTCATCGGTTGATATGGGTCGGGGAGGCTACACCTTC.

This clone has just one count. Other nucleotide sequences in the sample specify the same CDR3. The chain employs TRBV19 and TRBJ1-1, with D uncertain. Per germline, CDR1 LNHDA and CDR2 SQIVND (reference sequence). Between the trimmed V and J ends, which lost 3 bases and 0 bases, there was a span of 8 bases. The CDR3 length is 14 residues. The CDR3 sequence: CASSMRELNTEAFF. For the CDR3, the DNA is TGTGCCAGTAGTATGAGGGAATTGAACACTGAAGCTTTCTTT.

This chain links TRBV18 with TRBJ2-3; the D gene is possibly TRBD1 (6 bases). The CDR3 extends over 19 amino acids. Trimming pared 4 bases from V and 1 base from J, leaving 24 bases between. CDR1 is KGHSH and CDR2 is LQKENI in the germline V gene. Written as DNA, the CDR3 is TGTGCCAGCTCACGACGGACAGACCTTACCGCGGGCGGCACAGATACGCAGTATTTT. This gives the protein CASSRRTDLTAGGTDTQYF. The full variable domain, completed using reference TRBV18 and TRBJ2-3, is NAGVMQNPRHLVRRRGQEARLRCSPMKGHSHVYWYRQLPEEGLKFMVYLQKENIIDESGMPKERFSAEFPKEGPSILRIQQVVRGDSAAYFCASSRRTDLTAGGTDTQYFGPGTRLTVL.

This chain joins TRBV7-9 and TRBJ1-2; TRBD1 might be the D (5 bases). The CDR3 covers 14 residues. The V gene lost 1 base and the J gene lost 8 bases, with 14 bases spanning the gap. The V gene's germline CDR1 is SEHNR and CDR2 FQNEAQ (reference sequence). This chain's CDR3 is CASSLGLGERGYTF. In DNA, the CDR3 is TGTGCCAGCAGCTTAGGCTTAGGGGAAAGAGGCTACACCTTC.

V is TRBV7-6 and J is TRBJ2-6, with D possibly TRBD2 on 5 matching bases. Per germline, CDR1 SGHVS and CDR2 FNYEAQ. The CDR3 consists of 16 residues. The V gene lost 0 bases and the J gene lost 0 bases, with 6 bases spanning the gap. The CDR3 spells CASSLARGSGANVLTF. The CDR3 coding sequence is TGTGCCAGCAGCTTAGCTCGGGGCTCTGGGGCCAACGTCCTGACTTTC.

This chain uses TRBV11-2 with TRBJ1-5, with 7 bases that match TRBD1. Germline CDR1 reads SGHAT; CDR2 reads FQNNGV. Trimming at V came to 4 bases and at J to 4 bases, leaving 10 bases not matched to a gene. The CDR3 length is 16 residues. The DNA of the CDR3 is TGTGCCAGCAGCTCCCTAGGACAGGCCGAAAATCAGCCCCAGCATTTT. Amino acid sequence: CASSSLGQAENQPQHF. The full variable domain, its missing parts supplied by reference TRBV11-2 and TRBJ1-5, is EAGVAQSPRYKIIEKRQSVAFWCNPISGHATLYWYQQILGQGPKLLIQFQNNGVVDDSQLPKDRFSAERLKGVDSTLKIQPAKLEDSAVYLCASSSLGQAENQPQHFGDGTRLSIL.

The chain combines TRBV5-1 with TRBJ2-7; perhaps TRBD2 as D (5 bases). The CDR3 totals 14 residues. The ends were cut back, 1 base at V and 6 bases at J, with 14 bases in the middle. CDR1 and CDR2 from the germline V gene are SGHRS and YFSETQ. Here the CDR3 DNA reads TGCGCCAGCAGCTTGTCTTACGGGGTAGGCGAGCAGTACTTC. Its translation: CASSLSYGVGEQYF.

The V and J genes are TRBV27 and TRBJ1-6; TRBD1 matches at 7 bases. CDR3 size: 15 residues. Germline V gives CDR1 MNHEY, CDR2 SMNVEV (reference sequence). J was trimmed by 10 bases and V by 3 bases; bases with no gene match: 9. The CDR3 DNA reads TGTGCCAGCAGTTTTGGGCAGGGGGTGGGATCACCCCTCCACTTT. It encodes CASSFGQGVGSPLHF.

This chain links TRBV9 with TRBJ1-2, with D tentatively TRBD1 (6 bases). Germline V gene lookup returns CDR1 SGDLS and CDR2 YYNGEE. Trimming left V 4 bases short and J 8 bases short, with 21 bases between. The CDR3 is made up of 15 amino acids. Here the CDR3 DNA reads TGTGCCAGCAGCTCTACCGGGACACGCCGTGTGGGCTACACCTTC. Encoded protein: CASSSTGTRRVGYTF. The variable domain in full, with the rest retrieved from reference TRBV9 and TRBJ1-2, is DSGVTQTPKHLITATGQRVTLRCSPRSGDLSVYWYQQSLDQGLQFLIQYYNGEERAKGNILERFSAQQFPDLHSELNLSSLELGDSALYFCASSSTGTRRVGYTFGSGTRLTVV.

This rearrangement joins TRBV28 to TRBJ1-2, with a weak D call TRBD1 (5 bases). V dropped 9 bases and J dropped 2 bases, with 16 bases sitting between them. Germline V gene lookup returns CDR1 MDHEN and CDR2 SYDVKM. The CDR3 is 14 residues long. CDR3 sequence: CASVDTVGNYGYTF. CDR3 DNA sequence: TGTGCCAGTGTGGACACGGTCGGCAACTATGGCTACACCTTC.

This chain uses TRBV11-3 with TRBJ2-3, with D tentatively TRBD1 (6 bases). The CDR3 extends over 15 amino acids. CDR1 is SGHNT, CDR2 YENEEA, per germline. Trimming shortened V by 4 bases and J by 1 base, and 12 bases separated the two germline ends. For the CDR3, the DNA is TGTGCCAGCAGCTCTACCAGGGGCCGCACAGATACGCAGTATTTT. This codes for CASSSTRGRTDTQYF. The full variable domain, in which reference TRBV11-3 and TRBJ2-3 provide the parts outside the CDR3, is EAGVVQSPRYKIIEKKQPVAFWCNPISGHNTLYWYLQNLGQGPELLIRYENEEAVDDSQLPKDRFSAERLKGVDSTLKIQPAELGDSAVYLCASSSTRGRTDTQYFGPGTRLTVL.

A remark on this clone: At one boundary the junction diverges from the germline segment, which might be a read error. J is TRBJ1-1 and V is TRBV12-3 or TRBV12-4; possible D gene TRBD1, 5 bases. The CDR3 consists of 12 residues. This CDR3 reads CASRPTGTAAFF. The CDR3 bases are TGTGCCAGCAGACCCACCGGGACTGCAGCTTTCTTT.

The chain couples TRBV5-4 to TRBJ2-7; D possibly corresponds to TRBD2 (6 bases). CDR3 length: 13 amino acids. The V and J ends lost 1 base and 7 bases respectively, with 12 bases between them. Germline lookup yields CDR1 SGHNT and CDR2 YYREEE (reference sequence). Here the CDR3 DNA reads TGTGCCAGCAGCTTGTTAAAGGCGGGAGAGCAGTACTTC. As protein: CASSLLKAGEQYF.

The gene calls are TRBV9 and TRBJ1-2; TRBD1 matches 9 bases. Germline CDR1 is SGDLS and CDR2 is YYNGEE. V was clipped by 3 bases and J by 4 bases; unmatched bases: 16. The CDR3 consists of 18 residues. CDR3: CASSGPTNLGQGVYGYTF. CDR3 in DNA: TGTGCCAGCAGCGGCCCGACGAACCTGGGACAGGGAGTCTATGGCTACACCTTC. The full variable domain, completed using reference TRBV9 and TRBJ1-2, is DSGVTQTPKHLITATGQRVTLRCSPRSGDLSVYWYQQSLDQGLQFLIQYYNGEERAKGNILERFSAQQFPDLHSELNLSSLELGDSALYFCASSGPTNLGQGVYGYTFGSGTRLTVV.

The CDR3 bases are TGTGCCAGCAGCTTGAAAGCTAGCGGGGTAATGGGAGATGAGCAGTTCTTC. It encodes CASSLKASGVMGDEQFF. The chain employs TRBV5-4 and TRBJ2-1, with 9 positions matching TRBD2. The CDR3 covers 17 residues. V was clipped by 1 base and J by 8 bases; unmatched bases: 13. Per the germline V gene, CDR1 is SGHNT and CDR2 is YYREEE (reference sequence).

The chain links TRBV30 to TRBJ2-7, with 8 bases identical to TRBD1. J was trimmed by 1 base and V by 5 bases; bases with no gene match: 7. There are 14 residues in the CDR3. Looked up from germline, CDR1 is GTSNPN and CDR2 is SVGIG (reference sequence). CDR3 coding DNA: TGTGCCTGGGGGACAGGAACGATGTCCTACGAGCAGTACTTC. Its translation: CAWGTGTMSYEQYF.

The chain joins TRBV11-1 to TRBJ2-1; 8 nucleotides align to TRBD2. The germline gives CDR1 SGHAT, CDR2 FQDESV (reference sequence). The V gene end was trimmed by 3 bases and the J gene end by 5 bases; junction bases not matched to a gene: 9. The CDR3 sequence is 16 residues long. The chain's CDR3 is CASSFGGLGRDNEQFF. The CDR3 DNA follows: TGTGCCAGCAGCTTCGGGGGACTAGGGCGGGACAATGAGCAGTTCTTC.

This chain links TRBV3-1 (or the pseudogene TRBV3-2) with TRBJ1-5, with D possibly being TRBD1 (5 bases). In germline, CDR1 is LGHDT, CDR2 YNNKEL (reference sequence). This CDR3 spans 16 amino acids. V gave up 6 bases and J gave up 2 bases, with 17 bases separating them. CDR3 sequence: CASSSAPGLGNQPQHF. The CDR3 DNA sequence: TGTGCCAGCAGTTCCGCCCCAGGGCTAGGCAATCAGCCCCAGCATTTT.

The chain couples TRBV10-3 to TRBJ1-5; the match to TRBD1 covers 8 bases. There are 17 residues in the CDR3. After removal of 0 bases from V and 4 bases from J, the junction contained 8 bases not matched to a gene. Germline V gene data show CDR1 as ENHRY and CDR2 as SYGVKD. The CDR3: CAISESKTGAFNQPQHF. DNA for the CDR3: TGTGCCATCAGTGAGTCTAAGACAGGGGCGTTTAATCAGCCCCAGCATTTT.

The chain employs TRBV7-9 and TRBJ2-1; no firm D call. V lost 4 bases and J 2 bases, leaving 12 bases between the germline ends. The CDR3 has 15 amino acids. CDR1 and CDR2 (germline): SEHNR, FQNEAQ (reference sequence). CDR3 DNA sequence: TGTGCCAGCAGCTCCCCCAGGTCTACCTACAATGAGCAGTTCTTC. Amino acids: CASSSPRSTYNEQFF.

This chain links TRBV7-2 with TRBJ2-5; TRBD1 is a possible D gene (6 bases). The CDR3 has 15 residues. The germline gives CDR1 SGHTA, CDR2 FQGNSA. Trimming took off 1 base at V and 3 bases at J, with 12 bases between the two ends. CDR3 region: CASSLDWGREETQYF. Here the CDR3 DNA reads TGTGCCAGCAGCTTAGATTGGGGGCGGGAAGAGACCCAGTACTTC.

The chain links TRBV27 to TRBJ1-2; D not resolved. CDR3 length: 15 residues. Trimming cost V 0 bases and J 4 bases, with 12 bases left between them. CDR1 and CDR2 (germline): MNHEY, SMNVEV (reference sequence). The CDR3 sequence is CASSLSLSIPYGYTF. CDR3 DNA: TGTGCCAGCAGTTTATCCCTCAGTATACCCTATGGCTACACCTTC.

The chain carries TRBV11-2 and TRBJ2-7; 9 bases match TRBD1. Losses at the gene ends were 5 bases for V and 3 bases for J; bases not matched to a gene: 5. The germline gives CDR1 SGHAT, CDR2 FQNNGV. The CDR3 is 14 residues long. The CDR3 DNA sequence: TGTGCCAGCAGCCCGGGACAGGGATACTACGAGCAGTACTTC. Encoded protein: CASSPGQGYYEQYF.

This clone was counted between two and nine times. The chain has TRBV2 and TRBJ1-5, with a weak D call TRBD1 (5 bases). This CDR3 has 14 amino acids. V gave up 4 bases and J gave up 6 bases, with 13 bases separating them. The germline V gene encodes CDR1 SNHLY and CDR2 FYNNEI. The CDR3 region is CASSGQGTSQPQHF. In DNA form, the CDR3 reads TGTGCCAGCAGTGGCCAGGGTACAAGTCAGCCCCAGCATTTT.